Sequencing of this T cell receptor (beta chain) was carried out in a study of blood T cell repertoires in COVID-19. At the level of the study: The United States, Italy and Spain provided the acute and convalescent COVID-19 samples. PBMCs, B-cell-depleted T cells, or T cells provided the cDNA or gDNA that made up the material.

After removal of 3 bases from V and 7 bases from J, the junction contained 9 bases not matched to a gene. The CDR3 loop spans 14 amino acids. The germline gives CDR1 GTSNPN, CDR2 SVGIG (reference sequence). Per the original methods: Nucleated cell number was recorded as an estimate derived from reference gene primer amplification. The data were produced by immunoSEQ multiplex PCR, yet TCRdb's version contains in-frame clones alone and is incomplete. V, J and clone size were drawn from that table, and D and trimming were deduced from the DNA. Among about 240,000 clones listed, roughly 80% were seen once.

The chain combines TRBV30 with TRBJ1-5; 7 bases line up with TRBD1. What was sequenced was peripheral blood. This clonotype was obtained from a woman of 80 years or more with acute or convalescent COVID-19. The CDR3 region has the DNA TGTGCCTGGAGCCCGGGGCAGGGGGTCCAGCCCCAGCATTTT. As protein: CAWSPGQGVQPQHF. The whole variable domain, remainder taken from reference TRBV30 and TRBJ1-5, is SQTIHQWPATLVQPVGSPLSLECTVEGTSNPNLYWYRQAAGRGLQLLFYSVGIGQISSEVPQNLSASRPQDRQFILSSKKLLLSDSGFYLCAWSPGQGVQPQHFGDGTRLSIL.